Following are 17 T cell receptor beta chains from one sample sequenced in a study of human T cells and chemical hapten exposure. Documented time point: pre-sensitization, week 0. Treatment given: therapeutic diphenylcyclopropenone sensitization with weekly scalp DPC. From the RACE reads, TCRdb called clonotypes with MiXCR, one entry per CDR3 protein. The sample consists of roughly 380,000 distinct CDR3 sequences, approximately 5% of them appearing once. The source was whole blood, collected in connection with sensitization to the hapten diphenylcyclopropenone (DPC). The receptors were sampled from a woman between 50 and 59 years old with alopecia areata. Some clones in this sample may be carry-over from other donors' samples.

This clonotype was seen repeatedly, ten times or more. The chain uses TRBV15 and TRBJ2-1; tentatively, D is TRBD1 or TRBD2 (6 bases each). This CDR3 is 15 amino acids long. Looked up from germline, CDR1 is LNHNV and CDR2 is YYDKDF (reference sequence). V was pared by 1 base and J by 15 bases, with 22 bases between. The CDR3 region is CATSRGTYGTPGAFF. DNA of the CDR3: TGTGCCACCAGCAGAGGGACCTATGGGACACCGGGGGCGTTCTTC.

Many counts were recorded for this clonotype. This chain connects TRBV4-2 to TRBJ2-1, with D possibly matching TRBD1 (5 bases). CDR1 is LGHNA, CDR2 YNFKEQ, per germline. The CDR3 length is 16 residues. Deletions cut 3 bases from V and 2 bases from J, with 14 bases between. The CDR3 bases are TGTGCCAGCAGCCAGGGTGGGCAGGGCCCCTACAATGAGCAGTTCTTC. Protein product: CASSQGGQGPYNEQFF.

This clonotype was observed at least ten times. This chain uses TRBV7-2 with TRBJ2-3; D is undetermined. Trimming took 5 bases from V and 2 from J, leaving 17 bases between them. This CDR3 comprises 16 residues. The germline V gene encodes CDR1 SGHTA and CDR2 FQGNSA. This CDR3 reads CASSPHLMGITDTQYF. CDR3 in DNA: TGTGCCAGCAGCCCCCATTTGATGGGAATCACAGATACGCAGTATTTT. The full variable domain, in which reference TRBV7-2 and TRBJ2-3 provide the parts outside the CDR3, is GAGVSQSPSNKVTEKGKDVELRCDPISGHTALYWYRQSLGQGLEFLIYFQGNSAPDKSGLPSDRFSAERTGGSVSTLTIQRTQQEDSAVYLCASSPHLMGITDTQYFGPGTRLTVL.

The rearrangement links TRBV2 to TRBJ1-1, with D unclear. Per germline, CDR1 SNHLY and CDR2 FYNNEI. The CDR3 has 15 residues. CDR3: CASAVPPYSNTEAFF. Written as DNA, the CDR3 is TGTGCGTCGGCGGTTCCCCCGTATTCGAACACTGAAGCTTTCTTT.

The table lists this clonotype with a few counts. This rearrangement joins TRBV4-3 to TRBJ2-3; TRBD2 matches 10 bases. This CDR3 spans 18 amino acids. Germline V gene sequence: CDR1 LGHNA, CDR2 YSLEER. Germline trimming cut 0 bases from V and 1 base from J; bases unmatched to any gene: 7. The CDR3: CASSQDLIAGGRTDTQYF. The CDR3 region has the DNA TGCGCCAGCAGCCAAGATCTAATAGCGGGAGGTCGCACAGATACGCAGTATTTT.

This chain connects TRBV20-1 to TRBJ2-5; possible D gene TRBD2, 6 bases. The germline gives CDR1 DFQATT, CDR2 SNEGSKA (reference sequence). V lost 3 bases to trimming and J lost 1 base, with 12 bases between them. The CDR3 length is 14 residues. CDR3 bases: TGCAGTGCTAGTAGACCGGGGGTCCAAGAGACCCAGTACTTC. It encodes CSASRPGVQETQYF.

The chain joins TRBV30 to TRBJ2-6; D not resolved. Trimming left V 0 bases short and J 0 bases short, with 6 bases between. CDR3 length: 15 amino acids. Germline lookup yields CDR1 GTSNPN and CDR2 SVGIG (reference sequence). The CDR3 DNA is TGTGCCTGGAGTGTCGGAGTCTCTGGGGCCAACGTCCTGACTTTC. It encodes CAWSVGVSGANVLTF. The full variable domain, rest sourced from reference TRBV30 and TRBJ2-6, is SQTIHQWPATLVQPVGSPLSLECTVEGTSNPNLYWYRQAAGRGLQLLFYSVGIGQISSEVPQNLSASRPQDRQFILSSKKLLLSDSGFYLCAWSVGVSGANVLTFGAGSRLTVL.

This clonotype was counted ten times or more. The chain has TRBV6-5 and TRBJ1-4; no reliable D call. This CDR3 spans 15 amino acids. V was trimmed by 0 bases and J by 5 bases, leaving 10 bases between them. Germline CDR1 reads MNHEY; CDR2 reads SVGAGI. This CDR3 is CASSYSGSHNEKLFF. The CDR3 DNA sequence: TGTGCCAGCAGTTACTCTGGCAGCCACAATGAAAAACTGTTTTTT.

This clonotype was seen at least ten times. The chain links TRBV28 to TRBJ1-5; D is undetermined. Trimming pared 5 bases from V and 6 bases from J, leaving 5 bases between. The germline gives CDR1 MDHEN, CDR2 SYDVKM. The CDR3 is 11 amino acids. In nucleotides, the CDR3 is TGTGCCAGCAGTAGGGTTCAGCCCCAGCATTTT. Protein sequence: CASSRVQPQHF.

This clonotype was seen ten or more times. The V and J genes are TRBV27 and TRBJ2-5; a possible D gene is TRBD2 (5 bases). The CDR3 is made up of 13 amino acids. The V gene's germline CDR1 is MNHEY and CDR2 SMNVEV (reference sequence). Trimming pared 9 bases from V and 1 base from J, leaving 12 bases between. The CDR3 bases are TGTGCCAGGGCGCGGGTGGGCCAAGAGACCCAGTACTTC. Amino acid sequence: CARARVGQETQYF.

This clonotype has just a few counts. The V gene is TRBV13, the J gene TRBJ1-2; a possible D gene is TRBD1 (5 bases). CDR1 and CDR2 (germline): PRHDT, FYEKMQ (reference sequence). The length of the CDR3 is 13 residues. The V and J ends lost 2 bases and 5 bases respectively, with 9 bases between them. The CDR3 DNA is TGTGCCAGCAGCTTACCAGGGAGATATGGCTACACCTTC. Residues: CASSLPGRYGYTF.

At least ten counts were recorded for this clonotype. The chain joins TRBV6-6 to TRBJ2-3; D gene uncertain. Between the trimmed V and J ends, which lost 7 bases and 5 bases, there was a span of 10 bases. CDR1 and CDR2 from the germline V gene are MNHNY and SVGAGI (reference sequence). The CDR3 consists of 12 residues. Here the CDR3 reads CASTTTGDTQYF. CDR3 sequence (DNA): TGTGCCAGCACCACTACCGGAGATACGCAGTATTTT.

This clonotype was seen at least ten times. CDR3 bases: TGTGCCAGCAGCCCCCTAGCGGGGAGCTCCTACAATGAGCAGTTCTTC. Its translation is CASSPLAGSSYNEQFF. V gene TRBV2 combines with J gene TRBJ2-1; 9 bases line up with TRBD2. Per the germline V gene, CDR1 is SNHLY and CDR2 is FYNNEI. The CDR3 length is 16 residues. V was pared by 6 bases and J by 0 bases, with 6 bases of the junction left unmatched.

J is TRBJ1-6 and V is TRBV3-1; 8 bases fit TRBD1. The CDR3 runs to 16 residues. Per the germline V gene, CDR1 is LGHDT and CDR2 is YNNKEL (reference sequence). The ends lost 1 base at V and 5 bases at J; junction bases unmatched: 4. The DNA for the CDR3 is TGTGCCAGCAGCCAAGGGGGACAGGCGAATAATTCACCCCTCCACTTT. This encodes CASSQGGQANNSPLHF.

This chain joins TRBV9 and TRBJ1-1; no definite D call. This CDR3 is built from 14 residues. Between the trimmed V and J ends, which lost 4 bases and 1 base, there was a span of 11 bases. Germline V gene sequence: CDR1 SGDLS, CDR2 YYNGEE. The CDR3 sequence is CASSRSGSNTEAFF. Here the CDR3 DNA reads TGTGCCAGCAGCCGATCGGGGTCGAACACTGAAGCTTTCTTT.

The rearrangement joins TRBV5-1 to TRBJ1-2; D unresolved. The V end was cut by 3 bases, the J end by 7 bases, with 16 bases between. CDR3 length: 14 residues. Germline values: CDR1 SGHRS, CDR2 YFSETQ. This CDR3 is CASSSRETTRGYTF. The CDR3 bases are TGCGCCAGCAGCTCCCGGGAGACAACCCGTGGCTACACCTTC.

The chain recombines TRBV11-2 with TRBJ2-3, with 8 bases fitting TRBD1. Germline lookup yields CDR1 SGHAT and CDR2 FQNNGV. Trimming took 1 base from V and 6 from J; bases not matched to a gene: 12. This CDR3 has 17 residues. The CDR3 sequence: CASSLVEWAGGLDTQYF. DNA for the CDR3: TGTGCCAGCAGCTTAGTTGAGTGGGCAGGGGGCCTGGATACGCAGTATTTT.